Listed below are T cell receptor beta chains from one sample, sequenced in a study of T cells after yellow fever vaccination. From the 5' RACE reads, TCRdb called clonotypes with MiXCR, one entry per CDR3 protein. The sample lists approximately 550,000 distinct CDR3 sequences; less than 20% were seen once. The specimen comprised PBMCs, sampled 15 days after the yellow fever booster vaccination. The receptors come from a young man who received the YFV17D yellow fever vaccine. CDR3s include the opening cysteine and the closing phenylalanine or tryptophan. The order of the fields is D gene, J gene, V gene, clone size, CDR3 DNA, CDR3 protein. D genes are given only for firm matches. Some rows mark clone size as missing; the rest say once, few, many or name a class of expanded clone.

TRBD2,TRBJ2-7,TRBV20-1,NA,TGCAGTGCTAGTCAAGGGCGGGAGGGCTCCTACGAGCAGTACTTC,CSASQGREGSYEQYF
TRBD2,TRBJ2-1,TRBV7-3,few,TGTGCCAGCAGCTTAACGGGACTAGCGGGGCTCGGGGGTTCCTACAATGAGCAGTTCTTC,CASSLTGLAGLGGSYNEQFF
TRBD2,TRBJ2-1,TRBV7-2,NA,TGTGCCAGCCGTGGGGCTAGCGGGAGGGAGCGGAATGAGCAGTTCTTC,CASRGASGRERNEQFF
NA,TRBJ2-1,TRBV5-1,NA,TGCGCCAGCAGCTTGTCCTCAGGTAGGGAGCAGCAGTTCTTC,CASSLSSGREQQFF
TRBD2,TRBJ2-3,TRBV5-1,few,TGCGCCAGCAGCAGACTAGCGGCTAGCACAGATACGCAGTATTTT,CASSRLAASTDTQYF
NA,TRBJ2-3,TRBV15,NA,TGTGCCGCCTCTGATGGGGGAGTTGGCACAGATACGCAGTATTTT,CAASDGGVGTDTQYF
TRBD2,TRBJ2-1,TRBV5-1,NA,TGCGCCAGCAGCTTCGTGGGGGGGGGACTAGCGGGAGATGAGCAGTTCTTC,CASSFVGGGLAGDEQFF
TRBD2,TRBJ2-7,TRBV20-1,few,TGCAGTGCTATAAAAGGAACTAGCGGGACCGAGCAGTACTTC,CSAIKGTSGTEQYF
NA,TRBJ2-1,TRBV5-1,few,TGCGCCAGCGTCAGGGATGAGGGCGGCTCCTACAATGAGCAGTTCTTC,CASVRDEGGSYNEQFF
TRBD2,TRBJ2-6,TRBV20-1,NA,TGCTGTGCTAGTGGGGAGGGGTTGGCTGGGGCCAACGTCCTGACTTTC,CCASGEGLAGANVLTF
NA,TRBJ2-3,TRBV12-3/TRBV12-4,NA,TGTGCCAGCAGTTTTAGAAACAGGGTCGGAGATACGCAGTATTTT,CASSFRNRVGDTQYF
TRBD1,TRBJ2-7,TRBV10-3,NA,TGTGCCATCAGTACCGGGACAGGGGTCTACGAGCAGTACTTC,CAISTGTGVYEQYF
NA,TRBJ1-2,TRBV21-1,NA,TGTGCCAACCTGAACAAAGGAGGGAGAGCTAACTATGGCTACACCTTC,CANLNKGGRANYGYTF
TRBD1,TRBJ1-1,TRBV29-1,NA,TGCAGCGTTGAGGGGACAGCAAACACTGAAGCTTTCTTT,CSVEGTANTEAFF
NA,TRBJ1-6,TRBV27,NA,TGTGCCATCAGAGGGGGTTTGAATTCACCCCTCCACTTT,CAIRGGLNSPLHF
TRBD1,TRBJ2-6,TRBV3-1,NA,TGTGCCAGCAGCGCGACAGGGAGTCAGACTGGGGCCAACGTCCTGACTTTC,CASSATGSQTGANVLTF
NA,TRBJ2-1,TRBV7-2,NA,TGTGCCAGCAGCCACGGCGTCAATGAGCAGTTCTTC,CASSHGVNEQFF
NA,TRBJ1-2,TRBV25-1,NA,TGTGCCAGCAGTGAAAACCCGGGACATACTATCTATGGCTACACCTTC,CASSENPGHTIYGYTF